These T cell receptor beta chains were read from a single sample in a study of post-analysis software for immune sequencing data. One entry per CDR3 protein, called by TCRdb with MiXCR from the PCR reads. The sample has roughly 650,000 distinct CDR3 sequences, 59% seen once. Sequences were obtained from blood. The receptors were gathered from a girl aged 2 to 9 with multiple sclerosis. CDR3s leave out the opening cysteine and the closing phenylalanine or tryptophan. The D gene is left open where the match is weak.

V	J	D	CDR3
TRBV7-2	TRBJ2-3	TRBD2	ASSLLSGMITDTQY
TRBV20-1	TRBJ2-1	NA	SASIREHEQF
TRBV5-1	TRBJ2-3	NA	ASSSHLVDTQY
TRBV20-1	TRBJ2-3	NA	SARESDTQY
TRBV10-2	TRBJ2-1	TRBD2	ASRESGGAFNEQF
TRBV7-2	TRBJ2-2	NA	ASSSPNTGELF
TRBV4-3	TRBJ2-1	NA	ASSQDSERNEQF
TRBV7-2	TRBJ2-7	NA	ASSLVGNLQGEQY
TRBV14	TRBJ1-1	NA	ASSQGTAARGAF
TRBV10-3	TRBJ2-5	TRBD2	AISESRTSGGSGETQY
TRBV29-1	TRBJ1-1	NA	SAAVAPLDKGTEAF